This entry describes one T cell receptor (beta chain). Germline V gene lookup returns CDR1 SNHLY and CDR2 FYNNEI. The length of the CDR3 is 15 residues. Losses at the gene ends were 7 bases for V and 4 bases for J; bases not matched to a gene: 9. Through a sample-barcoded 5' primer and a J-beta primer mix, a second PCR was run for 7 to 11 cycles. A template-switch adaptor containing 12 random nucleotides labeled each cDNA molecule. The study obtained at least 2.5 million CDR3-containing paired-end reads from every sample. TCRdb re-analysed the 5' RACE reads in MiXCR, keeping a single row per CDR3 protein. The data hold about 810,000 distinct CDR3 sequences, with under 40% observed a single time. This entry comes from a study of blood T cells in healthy people across ages. Whole-study context: Roughly one uniquely barcoded beta molecule per two T cells was captured.

This sequence joins TRBV2 and TRBJ2-1; 8 positions match TRBD2. Sequencing was carried out using blood. This clonotype was sampled from a man aged 18 to 30 in good health. In nucleotides, the CDR3 is TGTGCCAGCACCGGCGGGCGGGAGGCTTACAATGAGCAGTTCTTC. It is translated as CASTGGREAYNEQFF.